A selection of T cell receptor beta chains follows, all from one sample in a study of shared clonotypes between healthy human individuals. The assay was immunoSEQ multiplex PCR, and TCRdb's table has in-frame clones only and misses some. In the table there are around 530,000 clones, roughly four fifths of which are singletons. The sample consisted of PBMCs. These TCRs come from a woman in her forties in good health. Some clones in this sample may be carry-over from other donors' samples. Each CDR3 is given with its conserved first and last residue. A D gene is named only where the DNA matches it firmly. Part of the rows lack a size; the others show once, few, many or a class for expanded clones.

size	D	V	J	DNA	CDR3
-	-	TRBV5-1	TRBJ1-1	TGCGCCAGCAGCTTCATGCAGAACACTGAAGCTTTCTTT	CASSFMQNTEAFF
few	TRBD2	TRBV4-3	TRBJ2-1	TGCGCCAGCAGCAGGACTAGCGGGAGTATGAATGAGCAGTTCTTC	CASSRTSGSMNEQFF
once	-	TRBV29-1	TRBJ1-1	TGCAGCGTTATACAGGAAATTGCGGCTGAAGCTTTCTTT	CSVIQEIAAEAFF
-	-	TRBV6-6	TRBJ1-6	TGTGCCAGCAGTTACGGGCAATTTCCTCACGATTCACCCCTCCACTTT	CASSYGQFPHDSPLHF
-	-	TRBV27	TRBJ2-3	TGTGCCAGCAGTGCGACTAGTTGGAGCACAGATACGCAGTATTTT	CASSATSWSTDTQYF
-	TRBD1	TRBV28	TRBJ1-2	TGTGCCAGCAGCCCAGGGGGAGCGAACTATGGCTACACCTTC	CASSPGGANYGYTF
-	TRBD1	TRBV5-6	TRBJ2-3	TGTGCCAGCAGATTTGGAGGTACAGGGGTTACAGATACGCAGTATTTT	CASRFGGTGVTDTQYF
once	-	TRBV15	TRBJ2-5	TGTGCCACCAGCAGAGATTTTGCTCAAGAGACCCAGTACTTC	CATSRDFAQETQYF
-	-	TRBV13	TRBJ2-7	TGTGCCAGCAGCTTAGGGCAGGGGCTCTACGAGCAGTACTTC	CASSLGQGLYEQYF
-	-	TRBV18	TRBJ2-2	TGTGCCAGCTCACCAGTCCTAGCGACGAACACCGGGGAGCTGTTTTTT	CASSPVLATNTGELFF
-	-	TRBV4-1	TRBJ2-3	TGCGCCAGCAGCCAAACTGCGGGAGATACGCAGTATTTT	CASSQTAGDTQYF
-	-	TRBV19	TRBJ2-5	TGTGCCAGTAGTATTGAGGGTGGGAGAGAGACCCAGTACTTC	CASSIEGGRETQYF
few	-	TRBV30	TRBJ2-5	TGTGCCTGGAACAGGGTGGGGGAGACCCAGTACTTC	CAWNRVGETQYF
-	TRBD1	TRBV5-4	TRBJ2-5	TGTGCCAGCAGCTCCACCCGACAGGGCAGGGAGACCCAGTACTTC	CASSSTRQGRETQYF
-	-	TRBV6-1	TRBJ2-7	TGTGCCAGCAGTGAAGCGCATGGGGGCTACGAGCAGTACTTC	CASSEAHGGYEQYF
once	-	TRBV27	TRBJ2-7	TGTGCCAGCAGTTTACCTCCGGGACACTCCTCCGAGCAGTACTTC	CASSLPPGHSSEQYF
-	-	TRBV28	TRBJ1-2	TGTGCCAGCAGAATGTTACAGGGTCCACATTCCTTC	CASRMLQGPHSF
once	TRBD1	TRBV5-1	TRBJ2-7	TGCGCCAGCAGGGAAGGACAGGGTATTTACGAGCAGTACTTC	CASREGQGIYEQYF
-	-	TRBV29-1	TRBJ2-3	TGCAGCGTTGAAGATCGAGGGGAAACAGATACGCAGTATTTT	CSVEDRGETDTQYF
-	-	TRBV28	TRBJ2-7	TGTGCCAGCAGTCCACACTACGAGCAGTACTTC	CASSPHYEQYF
-	-	TRBV7-2	TRBJ1-6	TGTGCCAGCAGCCCCCCCCTGGGGCGGAATTCACCCCTCCACTTT	CASSPPLGRNSPLHF
few	TRBD1	TRBV29-1	TRBJ1-5	TGCAGCGCGGGACAGGGGGCAGCACAGCCCCAGCATTTT	CSAGQGAAQPQHF
many	TRBD2	TRBV5-1	TRBJ2-1	TGCGCCAGCAGCCGGGAGGCTAGCGGGAGCTCCTACAATGAGCAGTTCTTC	CASSREASGSSYNEQFF
-	-	TRBV7-7	TRBJ2-5	TGTGCCAGCAGCTTAGCGGGGGGCAGGCAAGAGACCCAGTACTTC	CASSLAGGRQETQYF
-	-	TRBV5-6	TRBJ1-2	TGTGCCAGCAGCTTTCAGCTCGGAGCCTATGGCTACACCTTC	CASSFQLGAYGYTF
-	-	TRBV11-2	TRBJ2-5	TGTGCCAGCAGCTTAGGGAGGGAGACCCAGTACTTC	CASSLGRETQYF
-	-	TRBV28	TRBJ1-1	TGTGCCAGCAGTCACCATCGGGAGAACACTGAAGCTTTCTTT	CASSHHRENTEAFF
-	-	TRBV5-6	TRBJ2-3	TGTGCCAGCAGCTTGAGGTGGGCGGCAGATACGCAGTATTTT	CASSLRWAADTQYF
few	-	TRBV19	TRBJ2-1	TGTGCCAGTAGTATAGGCTCACTGAATGAGCAGTTCTTC	CASSIGSLNEQFF
-	-	TRBV2	TRBJ2-5	TGTGCCAGCAGTGAAGGAACAAGCCAAGAGACCCAGTACTTC	CASSEGTSQETQYF
-	TRBD1	TRBV6-5	TRBJ2-3	TGTGCCAGCAGTTACGAGGGACAGGGCACAGATACGCAGTATTTT	CASSYEGQGTDTQYF
-	-	TRBV6-1	TRBJ1-6	TGTGCCAGCAGTCCCGGGGCAGGGGTTAATTCACCCCTCCACTTT	CASSPGAGVNSPLHF
-	TRBD1	TRBV30	TRBJ1-4	TGTGCCATGGAGGTCCTCGGGACAGGGACTGAAAAACTGTTTTTT	CAMEVLGTGTEKLFF
once	TRBD1	TRBV5-1	TRBJ1-2	TGCGCCAGCACCAGGGTCCCAGGACAGGCGACCTATGGCTACACCTTC	CASTRVPGQATYGYTF
-	-	TRBV11-2	TRBJ2-2	TGTGCCAGCAGCCGAGAGCGGCCGGGGGAGCTGTTTTTT	CASSRERPGELFF
-	-	TRBV7-2	TRBJ2-3	TGTGCCAGCAGCTTCAGGGGTAGCACAGATACGCAGTATTTT	CASSFRGSTDTQYF
-	-	TRBV5-1	TRBJ2-2	TGCGCCAGCAGCTTGGGCGGGGCCACCGGGGAGCTGTTTTTT	CASSLGGATGELFF
-	-	TRBV7-3	TRBJ1-2	TGTGCCAGCAGCTTAGGGGCAGGTGAAGGAAGCTACACCTTC	CASSLGAGEGSYTF
-	-	TRBV19	TRBJ2-1	TGTGCCAGTACCGGACCCAATGAGCAGTTCTTC	CASTGPNEQFF
many	TRBD1	TRBV27	TRBJ2-4	TGTGCCAGCAGGAGACAGGGGGCGGAAAACATTCAGTACTTC	CASRRQGAENIQYF
few	-	TRBV6-1	TRBJ1-2	TGTGCCAGCAGTGAAAGGGGGGACTATGGCTACACCTTC	CASSERGDYGYTF
-	-	TRBV6-6	TRBJ1-5	TGTGCCAGCAGGAGGACCGCGTATAATCAGCCCCAGCATTTT	CASRRTAYNQPQHF
-	-	TRBV5-6	TRBJ1-1	TGTGCCAGCATCAAAGCGGTGAACACTGAAGCTTTCTTT	CASIKAVNTEAFF
-	TRBD2	TRBV6-6	TRBJ2-3	TGTGCCACGGGCGGACTAGTGATAGATACGCAGTATTTT	CATGGLVIDTQYF
-	-	TRBV11-1	TRBJ2-1	TGTGCCAGCAGCTTAGAGGGGTACGAGCAGTTCTTC	CASSLEGYEQFF
-	-	TRBV27	TRBJ1-5	TGTGCCAGCAGTTTAGGGTACAATCAGCCCCAGCATTTT	CASSLGYNQPQHF
few	-	TRBV5-1	TRBJ1-2	TGCGCCAGCAGCTTGGTCGAGGGGAATGGCTACACCTTC	CASSLVEGNGYTF
-	-	TRBV6-5	TRBJ2-7	TGTGCCAGCCGGGGGGCCGGGGGCGAGCAGTACTTC	CASRGAGGEQYF
many	TRBD1	TRBV5-4	TRBJ1-1	TGTGCCAGCAGCCCGACAACCAGGGGGATCAACACTGAAGCTTTCTTT	CASSPTTRGINTEAFF
once	TRBD1	TRBV18	TRBJ2-5	TGTGCCAGCTCACCCAGGACAGGGGAGGCAGAGACCCAGTACTTC	CASSPRTGEAETQYF
-	TRBD2	TRBV6-1	TRBJ2-1	TGTGCCAGCAGTGAACGGACGGTAGCGGGAGTGGTGAATGAGCAGTTCTTC	CASSERTVAGVVNEQFF
-	TRBD1	TRBV5-1	TRBJ2-6	TGCGCCAGCAAGGGACAGGGGGCGAGTGGGGCCAACGTCCTGACTTTC	CASKGQGASGANVLTF
-	TRBD2	TRBV19	TRBJ2-7	TGTGCCAGCAGTCCACTCACCGGGACTAGCGGAGACTACGAGCAGTACTTC	CASSPLTGTSGDYEQYF
-	-	TRBV11-2	TRBJ2-5	TGTGCCAGCAGCTTAGCATCCAATCAAGAGACCCAGTACTTC	CASSLASNQETQYF